This note documents a single TCR beta chain sequence. This specimen belongs to a study of cytomegalovirus exposure and HLA in healthy donors. The PCR employed 60 Vbeta primers together with 13 Jbeta primers. Some clones are missing from TCRdb's copy, which holds only in-frame ones; the method was immunoSEQ multiplex PCR. Found here are approximately 140,000 clones, 75% to 80% of them singletons; the top ten hold over 2.5%. Germline V lookup: CDR1 LNHDA, CDR2 SQIVND (reference sequence). J gave up 4 bases and V 7 bases, and 11 bases lay outside the gene matches. This CDR3 region has 15 residues. The chain uses TRBV19 and TRBJ2-5, with 8 bases lining up with TRBD1. The sequence was obtained from a man aged 40-49 years in good health and CMV-seropositive. Sequencing was performed on PBMCs. The CDR3 DNA reads TGTGCCAGTACTATCGGACAGGGCTATGCAGAGACCCAGTACTTC. This translates into CASTIGQGYAETQYF.